This entry describes one TCR beta chain. The data are from a study of blood T cell repertoires in COVID-19. This table comes from immunoSEQ multiplex PCR, and its TCRdb copy is limited to in-frame clones, with some not included. Of approximately 170,000 clones listed, approximately 90% were seen once; the top ten hold approximately 3.3%. Sequencing was carried out using peripheral blood. The origin of this receptor is a man younger than 30 with active or convalescent COVID-19.

In DNA, the CDR3 is TGTGCCAGCTCACCCATACAAGCAGTAATGACTGGCACAGATACGCAGTATTTT. Protein sequence: CASSPIQAVMTGTDTQYF. The gene calls are TRBV18 and TRBJ2-3; D is unclear. Germline values: CDR1 KGHSH, CDR2 LQKENI. V lost 3 bases and J 1 base, leaving 20 bases between the germline ends. The CDR3 is 18 amino acids. The complete variable domain, with remaining parts taken from reference TRBV18 and TRBJ2-3, reads NAGVMQNPRHLVRRRGQEARLRCSPMKGHSHVYWYRQLPEEGLKFMVYLQKENIIDESGMPKERFSAEFPKEGPSILRIQQVVRGDSAAYFCASSPIQAVMTGTDTQYFGPGTRLTVL.